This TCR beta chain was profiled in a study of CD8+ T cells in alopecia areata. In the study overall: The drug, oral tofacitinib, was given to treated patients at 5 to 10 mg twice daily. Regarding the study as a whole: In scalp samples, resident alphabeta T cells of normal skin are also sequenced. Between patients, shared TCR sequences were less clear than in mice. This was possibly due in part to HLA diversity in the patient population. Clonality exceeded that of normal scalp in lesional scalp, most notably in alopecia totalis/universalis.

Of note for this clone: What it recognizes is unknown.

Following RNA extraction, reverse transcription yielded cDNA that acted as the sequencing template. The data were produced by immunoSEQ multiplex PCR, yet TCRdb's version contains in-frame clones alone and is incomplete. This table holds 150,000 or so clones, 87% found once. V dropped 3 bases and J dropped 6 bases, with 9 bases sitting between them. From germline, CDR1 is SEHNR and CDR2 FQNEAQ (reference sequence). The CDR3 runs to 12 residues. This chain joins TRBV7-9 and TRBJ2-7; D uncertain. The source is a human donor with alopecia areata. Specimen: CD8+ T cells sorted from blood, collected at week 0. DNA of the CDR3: TGTGCCAGCAGCTTTGTGGTTGGCGAGCAGTACTTC. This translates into CASSFVVGEQYF.